The 17 T cell receptor beta chains reported below all come from one sample, sequenced in a study of blood T cells in healthy people across ages. Combining a sample-barcoded 5' primer with a J-beta primer mix, a second PCR ran for about 7 to 11 cycles. Each CDR3 protein gets one entry after TCRdb re-called the 5' RACE reads with MiXCR. The sample records about 670,000 distinct CDR3 sequences, 40% to 45% being singletons. The sequencing input was blood. The receptors shown here come from a man aged 80 or over in good health.

This clonotype has more than one count but fewer than ten. The V and J genes are TRBV15 and TRBJ2-7; 8 nucleotides line up with TRBD1. This CDR3 is built from 15 residues. Germline lookup yields CDR1 LNHNV and CDR2 YYDKDF (reference sequence). V trimming: 2 bases; J trimming: 2 bases; junction bases outside the gene matches: 5. The CDR3 DNA sequence: TGTGCCACCAGCAGAAGAGGACAGGGTGCCTACGAGCAGTACTTC. Its translation: CATSRRGQGAYEQYF.

This sequence joins TRBV18 and TRBJ1-1, with a tentative D call TRBD1 (5 bases). This CDR3 comprises 13 residues. Trimming shortened V by 5 bases and J by 8 bases, and 15 bases separated the two germline ends. Germline V gives CDR1 KGHSH, CDR2 LQKENI. The CDR3 loop reads CASSYRDAGEAFF. As DNA, the CDR3 is TGTGCCAGCTCATATCGGGATGCAGGGGAAGCTTTCTTT.

This clonotype was picked up a small number of times. The chain links TRBV4-1 to TRBJ2-5, with D unclear. The germline V gene encodes CDR1 MGHRA and CDR2 YSYEKL. Trimming took 0 bases from V and 4 from J, leaving 9 bases between them. The CDR3 has 14 residues. The CDR3 protein is CASSQDPVLETQYF. DNA for the CDR3: TGCGCCAGCAGCCAAGATCCGGTTTTAGAGACCCAGTACTTC.

This clonotype was counted between two and nine times. The CDR3 DNA sequence: TGTGCCAGCAGTTACTCGATACAGGGGTCGTACGAGCAGTACTTC. Protein product: CASSYSIQGSYEQYF. The chain uses TRBV6-5 and TRBJ2-4; TRBD1 matches at 7 bases. The J call may be in error: the DNA end matches TRBJ2-7 better. This CDR3 contains 15 residues. Germline CDR1 reads MNHEY; CDR2 reads SVGAGI.

The chain carries TRBV4-1 and TRBJ1-2, with TRBD1 identical over 8 bases. The CDR3 extends over 15 amino acids. After removal of 1 base from V and 5 bases from J, the junction contained 6 bases not matched to a gene. CDR1 MGHRA and CDR2 YSYEKL come from the germline V gene. The CDR3, as DNA: TGCGCCAGCAGCCAAGGTACAGGGGGTAGGTATGGCTACACCTTC. Residues: CASSQGTGGRYGYTF.

This clonotype was observed many times. The chain carries TRBV4-3 and TRBJ2-1, with 9 bases aligning to TRBD1. J was trimmed by 11 bases and V by 4 bases; bases with no gene match: 9. CDR3 length equals 14 residues. Germline V CDR1 and CDR2: LGHNA, YSLEER. The CDR3 DNA sequence: TGCGCCAGCAGCCGTGGACAGGGGTCCCCCCAGCAGTTCTTC. Protein: CASSRGQGSPQQFF.

This clonotype was picked up a small number of times. The chain carries TRBV5-1 and TRBJ2-5; D possibly corresponds to TRBD1 (5 bases). This CDR3 region has 13 residues. The germline V gene has CDR1 SGHRS and CDR2 YFSETQ. Trimming shortened V by 4 bases and J by 0 bases, and 7 bases separated the two germline ends. CDR3 DNA sequence: TGCGCCAGCAGCGGACACCACCAAGAGACCCAGTACTTC. It yields the protein CASSGHHQETQYF.

This clonotype has just one count. A read error may account for a junction end that differs from germline. The chain has TRBV4-2 and TRBJ2-3; TRBD2 matches at 10 bases. Germline CDR1 and CDR2: LGHNA and YNFKEQ. The CDR3 extends over 14 amino acids. The CDR3 coding sequence is TGTGCCAGAAGCCAACTAGCGGGGTGGGATACGCAGTATTTT. It encodes CARSQLAGWDTQYF.

As concerns this clonotype: One end of the junction does not line up with germline, which may come from a read error. The V gene is TRBV28, the J gene TRBJ2-3; 10 bases match TRBD2. This CDR3 spans 16 amino acids. CDR1 is MDHEN and CDR2 is SYDVKM in the germline V gene. CDR3 loop: CAGRLTLAGGENTQYF. Written as DNA, the CDR3 is TGTGCCGGCAGGCTCACCTTAGCGGGAGGAGAGAATACGCAGTATTTT.

The chain couples TRBV7-9 to TRBJ2-1; D possibly matches TRBD1 or TRBD2 (5 bases each). V lost 5 bases, J lost 12 bases, and 14 bases lay in between. Germline lookup yields CDR1 SEHNR and CDR2 FQNEAQ (reference sequence). The CDR3 covers 12 residues. Written as DNA, the CDR3 is TGTGCCAGCAGCCCCCGGGGAACAGGGCAGTTCTTC. As protein: CASSPRGTGQFF.

The rearrangement joins TRBV12-3 or TRBV12-4 to TRBJ1-6; D might be TRBD1 (5 bases). This CDR3 is 13 amino acids long. The V end was cut by 6 bases, the J end by 8 bases, with 11 bases between. CDR3 DNA: TGTGCCAGCAGCATTTTAGGGGATTCACCCCTCCACTTT. Translation gives CASSILGDSPLHF.

This clonotype was counted ten times or more. The rearrangement uses TRBV7-2 and TRBJ1-6; D gene ambiguous. Germline assignment: CDR1 SGHTA and CDR2 FQGNSA. The CDR3 covers 14 residues. The V and J ends lost 5 bases and 6 bases respectively, with 11 bases between them. In nucleotides, the CDR3 is TGTGCCAGCAGCCCTTCATTGGGTAATTCACCCCTCCACTTT. Amino acid sequence: CASSPSLGNSPLHF.

The chain is built from TRBV7-2 and TRBJ2-1, with D tentatively TRBD1 (6 bases). V was trimmed by 5 bases and J by 8 bases, leaving 19 bases between them. The CDR3 covers 15 residues. Germline CDR1 reads SGHTA; CDR2 reads FQGNSA. CDR3 residues: CASSASITGRDEQFF. CDR3 coding DNA: TGTGCCAGCAGCGCTAGTATAACAGGGAGAGATGAGCAGTTCTTC.

V and J are TRBV11-3 and TRBJ2-5; D unclear. From germline, CDR1 is SGHNT and CDR2 YENEEA. With 5 bases removed from V and 5 bases from J, the gap between germline ends came to 12 bases. CDR3 length: 13 residues. This CDR3 reads CASSPPDLETQYF. Written as DNA, the CDR3 is TGTGCCAGCAGCCCACCCGATTTGGAGACCCAGTACTTC.

The chain is built from TRBV12-3 or TRBV12-4 and TRBJ2-3, with 7 bases fitting TRBD2. V lost 6 bases, J lost 5 bases, and 8 bases stayed unmatched. The CDR3 runs to 14 residues. In DNA, the CDR3 is TGTGCCAGCAGCACGGGACTATTGATAGATACGCAGTATTTT. This encodes CASSTGLLIDTQYF.

V usage is TRBV7-6 and J usage is TRBJ2-3; 7 bases match TRBD2. The CDR3 sequence is 14 residues long. CDR1 and CDR2 (germline): SGHVS, FNYEAQ. V lost 5 bases and J lost 9; bases outside the gene matches: 11. The CDR3 bases are TGTGCCAGCAGCCCATTTGCGGGGGTTTCAACGCAGTATTTT. This gives the protein CASSPFAGVSTQYF.

Points on this clonotype: The junction departs from germline at one end; a sequencing error may be responsible. CDR3 coding DNA: TGTGCCAGCAGCCAAAGGGGTAATACGGGAGGGCCCCGCACCGGAGAGCTGTTTTTT. It encodes CASSQRGNTGGPRTGELFF. This chain links TRBV3-1 with TRBJ2-2; 8 nucleotides match TRBD2. Germline loops: CDR1 LGHDT, CDR2 YNNKEL (reference sequence). CDR3 size: 19 residues.